This TCR beta chain was sequenced during a study of Ad26.COV2.S vaccination and SARS-CoV-2 variants. As for the study in general: Once, or twice with 56 days between doses, Ad26.COV2.S was given intramuscularly.

Between the trimmed V and J ends, which lost 3 bases and 0 bases, there was a span of 6 bases. From germline, CDR1 is MDHEN and CDR2 SYDVKM. This CDR3 is 14 amino acids long. Study conclusions and caveats: A substantial breadth of spike-specific CD8+ and CD4+ T cell responses after vaccination has been reported.

The repertoire was sequenced with immunoSEQ multiplex PCR; TCRdb's copy has only in-frame clones and lacks some. Among approximately 480,000 clones listed, roughly 85% were seen once. Treatment described: 15 to 20 received Ad26.COV2.S at low or high dose, single or two shots; roughly five received placebo; per-sample allocation not given. Specimen acquisition occurred on day 63 following the initial vaccine or placebo injection. For this clone: What it recognizes is unknown. Other nucleotide sequences in the sample specify the same CDR3.

The origin of this receptor is a person between 18 and 65 years old who received the Ad26.COV2.S COVID-19 vaccine or a placebo. Sequenced material: peripheral blood, taken in a trial of Ad26.COV2.S vaccine versus placebo. This rearrangement joins TRBV28 to TRBJ1-5, with D perhaps matching TRBD1 (5 bases). DNA of the CDR3: TGTGCCAGCAGTTTGGGGGGTAGCAATCAGCCCCAGCATTTT. Translating it yields CASSLGGSNQPQHF.